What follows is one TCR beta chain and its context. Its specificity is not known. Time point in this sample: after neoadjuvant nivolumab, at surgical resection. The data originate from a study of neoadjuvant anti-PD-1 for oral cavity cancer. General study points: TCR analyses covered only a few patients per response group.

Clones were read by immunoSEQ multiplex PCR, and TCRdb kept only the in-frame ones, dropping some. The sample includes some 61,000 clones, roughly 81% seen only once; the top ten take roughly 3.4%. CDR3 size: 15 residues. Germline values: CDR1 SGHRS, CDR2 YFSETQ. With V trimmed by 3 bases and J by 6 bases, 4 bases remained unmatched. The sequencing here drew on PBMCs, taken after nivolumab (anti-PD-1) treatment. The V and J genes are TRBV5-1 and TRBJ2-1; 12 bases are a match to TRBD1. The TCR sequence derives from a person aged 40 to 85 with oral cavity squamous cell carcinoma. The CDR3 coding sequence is TGCGCCAGCAGCTCGGGACAGGGGGCTGGCAATGAGCAGTTCTTC. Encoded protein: CASSSGQGAGNEQFF.